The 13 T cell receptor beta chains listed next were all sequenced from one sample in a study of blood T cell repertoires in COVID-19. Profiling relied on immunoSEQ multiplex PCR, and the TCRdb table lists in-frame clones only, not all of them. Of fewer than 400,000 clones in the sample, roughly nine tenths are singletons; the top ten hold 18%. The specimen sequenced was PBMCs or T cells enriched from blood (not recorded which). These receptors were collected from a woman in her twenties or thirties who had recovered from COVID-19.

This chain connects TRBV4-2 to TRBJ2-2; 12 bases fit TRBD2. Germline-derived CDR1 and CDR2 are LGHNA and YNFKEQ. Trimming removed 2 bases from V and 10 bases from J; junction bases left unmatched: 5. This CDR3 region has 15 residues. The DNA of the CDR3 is TGTGCCAGCAGCCAATTCGGGACTAGCGGGCTGGAGCTGTTTTTT. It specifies CASSQFGTSGLELFF.

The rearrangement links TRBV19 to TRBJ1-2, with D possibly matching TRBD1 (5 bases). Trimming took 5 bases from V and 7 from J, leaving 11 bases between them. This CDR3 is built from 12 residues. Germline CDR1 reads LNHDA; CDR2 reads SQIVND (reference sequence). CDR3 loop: CASSPDSIGYTF. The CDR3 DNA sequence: TGTGCCAGTAGTCCAGACAGTATTGGCTACACCTTC.

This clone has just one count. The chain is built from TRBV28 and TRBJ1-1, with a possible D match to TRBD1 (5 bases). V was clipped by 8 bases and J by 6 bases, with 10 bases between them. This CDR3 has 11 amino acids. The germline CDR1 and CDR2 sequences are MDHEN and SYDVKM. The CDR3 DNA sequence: TGTGCCAGCGGGGGGTTTGCTGAAGCTTTCTTT. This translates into CASGGFAEAFF.

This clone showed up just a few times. The CDR3 nucleotides read TGTGCCAGCAGCTTGGATGCAGCGCCCTCTGGAAACACCATATATTTT. It is translated as CASSLDAAPSGNTIYF. This chain connects TRBV5-5 to TRBJ1-3; D is undetermined. Germline CDR1 is SGHKS and CDR2 is YYEKEE (reference sequence). The CDR3 length is 16 residues. Trimming took 0 bases from V and 0 from J, leaving 10 bases between them.

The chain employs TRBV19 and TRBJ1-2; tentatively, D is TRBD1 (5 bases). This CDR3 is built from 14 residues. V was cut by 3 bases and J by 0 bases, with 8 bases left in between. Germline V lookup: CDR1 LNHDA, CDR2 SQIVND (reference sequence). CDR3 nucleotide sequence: TGTGCCAGTAGTATGGCAGGGTCTAACTATGGCTACACCTTC. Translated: CASSMAGSNYGYTF.

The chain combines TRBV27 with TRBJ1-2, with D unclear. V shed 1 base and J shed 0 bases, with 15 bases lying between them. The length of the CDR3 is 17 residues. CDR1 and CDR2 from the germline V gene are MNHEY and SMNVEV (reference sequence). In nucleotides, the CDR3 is TGTGCCAGCAGTTTATTAAACCAGCGCAGTTCTAACTATGGCTACACCTTC. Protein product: CASSLLNQRSSNYGYTF.

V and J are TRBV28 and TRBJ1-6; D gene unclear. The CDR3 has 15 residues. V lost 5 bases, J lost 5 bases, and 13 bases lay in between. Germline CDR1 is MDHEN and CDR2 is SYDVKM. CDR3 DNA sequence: TGTGCCAGCAGTGCGTGGAGGACGGATAATTCACCCCTCCACTTT. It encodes CASSAWRTDNSPLHF. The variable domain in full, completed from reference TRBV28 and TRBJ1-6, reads DVKVTQSSRYLVKRTGEKVFLECVQDMDHENMFWYRQDPGLGLRLIYFSYDVKMKEKGDIPEGYSVSREKKERFSLILESASTNQTSMYLCASSAWRTDNSPLHFGNGTRLTVT.

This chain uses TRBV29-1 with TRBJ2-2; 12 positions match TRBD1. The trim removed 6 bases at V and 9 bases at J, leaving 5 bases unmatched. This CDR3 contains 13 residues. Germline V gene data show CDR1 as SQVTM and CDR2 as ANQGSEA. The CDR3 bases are TGCAGCGTCGGGGGACAGGGGGCAAGGGAGCTGTTTTTT. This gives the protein CSVGGQGARELFF.

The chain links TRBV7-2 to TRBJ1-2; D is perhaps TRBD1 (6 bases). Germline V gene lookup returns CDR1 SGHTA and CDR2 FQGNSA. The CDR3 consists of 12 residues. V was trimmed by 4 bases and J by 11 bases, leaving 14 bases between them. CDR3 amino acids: CASSSDRSGYTF. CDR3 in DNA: TGTGCCAGCAGCTCCGACAGGAGTGGTTACACCTTC.

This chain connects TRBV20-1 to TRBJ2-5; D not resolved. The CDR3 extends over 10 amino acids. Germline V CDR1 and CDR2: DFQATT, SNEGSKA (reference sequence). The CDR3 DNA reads TGCAGCCAAACGAGGGAGACCCAGTACTTC. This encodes CSQTRETQYF.

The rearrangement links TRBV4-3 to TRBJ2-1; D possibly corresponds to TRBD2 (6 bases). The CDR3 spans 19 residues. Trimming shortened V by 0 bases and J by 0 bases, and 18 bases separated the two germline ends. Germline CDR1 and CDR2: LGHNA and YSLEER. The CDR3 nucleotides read TGCGCCAGCAGCCAAGATCGGGTACGGGGGACGAGCTCCTACAATGAGCAGTTCTTC. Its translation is CASSQDRVRGTSSYNEQFF.

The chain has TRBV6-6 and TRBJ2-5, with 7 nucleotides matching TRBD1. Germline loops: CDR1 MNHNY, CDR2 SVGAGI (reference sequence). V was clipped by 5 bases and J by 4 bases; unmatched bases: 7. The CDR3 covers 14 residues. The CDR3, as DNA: TGTGCCAGCAGTAAAAGACAGGGTAGAGAGACCCAGTACTTC. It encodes CASSKRQGRETQYF.

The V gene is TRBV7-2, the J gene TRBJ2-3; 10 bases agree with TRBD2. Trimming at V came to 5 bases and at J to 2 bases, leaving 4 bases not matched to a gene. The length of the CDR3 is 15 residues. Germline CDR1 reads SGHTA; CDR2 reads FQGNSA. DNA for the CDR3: TGTGCCAGCAGCCTAAGCGGGGGGGACACAGATACGCAGTATTTT. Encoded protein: CASSLSGGDTDTQYF.